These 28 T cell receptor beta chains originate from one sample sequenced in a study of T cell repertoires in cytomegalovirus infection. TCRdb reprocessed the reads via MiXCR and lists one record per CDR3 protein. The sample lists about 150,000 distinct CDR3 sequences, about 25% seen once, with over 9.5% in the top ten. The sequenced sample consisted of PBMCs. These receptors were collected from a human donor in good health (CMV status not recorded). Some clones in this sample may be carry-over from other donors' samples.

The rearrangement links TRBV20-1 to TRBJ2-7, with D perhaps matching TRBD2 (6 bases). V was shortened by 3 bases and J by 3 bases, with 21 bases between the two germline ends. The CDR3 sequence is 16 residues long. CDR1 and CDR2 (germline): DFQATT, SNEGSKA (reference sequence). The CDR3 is CSARSTIGGSNYEQYF. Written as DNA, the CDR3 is TGCAGTGCTAGGAGTACCATCGGAGGGTCAAACTACGAGCAGTACTTC.

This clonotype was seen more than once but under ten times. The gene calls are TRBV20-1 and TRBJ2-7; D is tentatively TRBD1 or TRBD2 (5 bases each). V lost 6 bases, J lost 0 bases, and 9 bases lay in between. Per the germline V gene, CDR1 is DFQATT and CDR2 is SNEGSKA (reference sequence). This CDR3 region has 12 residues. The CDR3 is CSASGHSYEQYF. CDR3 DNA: TGCAGTGCCTCGGGGCACTCCTACGAGCAGTACTTC.

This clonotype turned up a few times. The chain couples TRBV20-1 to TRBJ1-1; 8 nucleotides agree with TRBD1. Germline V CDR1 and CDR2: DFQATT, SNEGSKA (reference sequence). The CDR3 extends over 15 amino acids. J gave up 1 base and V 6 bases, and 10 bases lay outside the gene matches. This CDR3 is CSAGGQGRGNTEAFF. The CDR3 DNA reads TGCAGTGCGGGCGGACAGGGTAGAGGGAACACTGAAGCTTTCTTT.

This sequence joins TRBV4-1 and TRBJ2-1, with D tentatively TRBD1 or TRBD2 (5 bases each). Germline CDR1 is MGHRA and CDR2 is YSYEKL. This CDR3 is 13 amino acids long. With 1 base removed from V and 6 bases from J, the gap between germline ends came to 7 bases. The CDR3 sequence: CASSQGGTNEQFF. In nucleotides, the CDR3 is TGCGCCAGCAGCCAAGGGGGGACCAATGAGCAGTTCTTC.

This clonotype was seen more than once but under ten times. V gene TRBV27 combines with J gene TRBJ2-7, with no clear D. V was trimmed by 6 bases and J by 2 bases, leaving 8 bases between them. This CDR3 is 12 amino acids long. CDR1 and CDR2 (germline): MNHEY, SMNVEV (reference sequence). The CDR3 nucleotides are TGTGCCAGCAGAACTACAACCTACGAGCAGTACTTC. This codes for CASRTTTYEQYF.

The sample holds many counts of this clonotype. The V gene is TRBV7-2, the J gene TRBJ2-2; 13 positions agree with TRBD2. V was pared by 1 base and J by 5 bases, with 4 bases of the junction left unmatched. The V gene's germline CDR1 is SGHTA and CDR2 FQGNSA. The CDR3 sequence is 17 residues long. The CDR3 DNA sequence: TGTGCCAGCAGCTTAGTCCCGGGACTAGCGGGAACCGGGGAGCTGTTTTTT. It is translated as CASSLVPGLAGTGELFF.

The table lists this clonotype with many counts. The CDR3 protein is CASRETSPPYEQYF. CDR3 nucleotide sequence: TGTGCCAGCAGGGAAACTAGCCCGCCCTACGAGCAGTACTTC. V and J are TRBV7-2 and TRBJ2-7, with D possibly being TRBD2 (6 bases). Germline V CDR1 and CDR2: SGHTA, FQGNSA. The CDR3 loop spans 14 amino acids. V shed 6 bases and J shed 2 bases, with 14 bases lying between them.

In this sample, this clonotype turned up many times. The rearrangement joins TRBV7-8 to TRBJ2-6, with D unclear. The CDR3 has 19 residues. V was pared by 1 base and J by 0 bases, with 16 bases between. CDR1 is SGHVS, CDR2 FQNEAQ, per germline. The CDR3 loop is CASSLEVAGTSSGANVLTF. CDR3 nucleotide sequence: TGTGCCAGCAGCTTAGAGGTGGCAGGTACCTCCTCTGGGGCCAACGTCCTGACTTTC.

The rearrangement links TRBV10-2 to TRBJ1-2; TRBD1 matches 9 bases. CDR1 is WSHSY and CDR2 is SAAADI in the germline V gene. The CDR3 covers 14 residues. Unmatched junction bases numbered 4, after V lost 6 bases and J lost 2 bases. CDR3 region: CASRGGTGNYGYTF. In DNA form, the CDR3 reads TGCGCCAGCAGGGGAGGGACAGGGAACTATGGCTACACCTTC.

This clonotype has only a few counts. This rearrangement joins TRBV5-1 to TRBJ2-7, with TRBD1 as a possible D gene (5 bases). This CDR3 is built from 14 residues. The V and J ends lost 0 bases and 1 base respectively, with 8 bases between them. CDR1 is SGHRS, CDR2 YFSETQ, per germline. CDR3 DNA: TGCGCCAGCAGCTTGGTGGCAGGGTCCTACGAGCAGTACTTC. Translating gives CASSLVAGSYEQYF.

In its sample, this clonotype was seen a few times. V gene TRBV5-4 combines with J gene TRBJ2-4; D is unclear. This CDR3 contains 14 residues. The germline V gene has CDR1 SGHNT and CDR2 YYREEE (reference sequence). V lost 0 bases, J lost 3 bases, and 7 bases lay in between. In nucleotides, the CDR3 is TGTGCCAGCAGCTTGGAGATTAACAAAAACATTCAGTACTTC. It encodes CASSLEINKNIQYF.

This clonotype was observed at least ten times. CDR3 region: CASSLGPSGRLSSTDTQYF. CDR3 in DNA: TGTGCCAGCAGCTTAGGCCCTAGCGGGAGGCTCTCTAGCACAGATACGCAGTATTTT. The V and J genes are TRBV7-8 and TRBJ2-3; 11 nucleotides agree with TRBD2. CDR1 SGHVS and CDR2 FQNEAQ come from the germline V gene. The length of the CDR3 is 19 residues. V trimming: 1 base; J trimming: 0 bases; junction bases outside the gene matches: 9.

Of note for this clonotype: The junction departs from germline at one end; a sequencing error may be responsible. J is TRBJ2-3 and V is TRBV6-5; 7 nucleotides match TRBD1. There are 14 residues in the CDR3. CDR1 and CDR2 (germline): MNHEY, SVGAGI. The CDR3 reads CASWGSQGVDTQYF. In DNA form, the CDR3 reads TGTGCCAGCTGGGGGTCCCAGGGGGTGGATACTCAGTATTTT.

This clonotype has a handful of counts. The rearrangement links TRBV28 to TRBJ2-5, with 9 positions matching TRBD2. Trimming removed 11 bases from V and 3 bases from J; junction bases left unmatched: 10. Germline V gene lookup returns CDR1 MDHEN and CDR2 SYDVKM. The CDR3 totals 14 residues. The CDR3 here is CAVQTSGAKETQYF. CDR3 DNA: TGTGCCGTCCAGACTAGCGGAGCCAAAGAGACCCAGTACTTC.

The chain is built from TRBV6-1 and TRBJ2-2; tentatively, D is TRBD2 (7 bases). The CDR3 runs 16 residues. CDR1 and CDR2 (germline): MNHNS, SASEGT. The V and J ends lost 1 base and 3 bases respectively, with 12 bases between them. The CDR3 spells CASSEGRGQYTGELFF. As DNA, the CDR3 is TGTGCCAGCAGTGAAGGGCGGGGGCAATACACCGGGGAGCTGTTTTTT.

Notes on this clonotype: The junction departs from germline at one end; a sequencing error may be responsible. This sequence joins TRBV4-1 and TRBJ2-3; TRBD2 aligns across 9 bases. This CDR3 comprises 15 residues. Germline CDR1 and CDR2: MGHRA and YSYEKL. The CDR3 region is CASSQDGTSRDTQYF. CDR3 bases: TGCGCCAGCAGCCAAGACGGGACTAGCAGAGATACGCAGTATTTT.

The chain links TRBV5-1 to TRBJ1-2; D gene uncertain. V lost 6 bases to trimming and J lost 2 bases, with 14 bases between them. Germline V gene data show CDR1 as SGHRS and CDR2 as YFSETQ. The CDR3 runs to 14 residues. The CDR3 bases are TGCGCCAGCACCGAAGGCAGAGGAAACTATGGCTACACCTTC. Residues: CASTEGRGNYGYTF.

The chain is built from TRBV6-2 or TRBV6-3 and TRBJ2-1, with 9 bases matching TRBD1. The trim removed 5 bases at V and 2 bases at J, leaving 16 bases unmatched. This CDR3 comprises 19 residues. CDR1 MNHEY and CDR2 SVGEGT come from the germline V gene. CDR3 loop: CASSPETGTRQGAYNEQFF. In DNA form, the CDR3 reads TGTGCCAGCAGTCCGGAAACGGGGACGCGACAGGGGGCCTACAATGAGCAGTTCTTC.

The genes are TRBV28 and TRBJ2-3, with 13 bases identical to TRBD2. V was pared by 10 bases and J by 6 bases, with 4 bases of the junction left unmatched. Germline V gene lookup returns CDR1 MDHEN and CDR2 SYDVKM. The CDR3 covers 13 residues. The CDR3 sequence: CAIGLAGVDTQYF. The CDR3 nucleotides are TGTGCCATAGGACTAGCGGGAGTCGATACGCAGTATTTT.

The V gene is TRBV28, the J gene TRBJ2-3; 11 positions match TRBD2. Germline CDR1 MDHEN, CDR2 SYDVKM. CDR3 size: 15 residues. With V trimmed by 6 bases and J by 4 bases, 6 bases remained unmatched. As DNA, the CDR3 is TGTGCCAGCAGCCTTAGCGGGGGGGCCCCAGATACGCAGTATTTT. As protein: CASSLSGGAPDTQYF. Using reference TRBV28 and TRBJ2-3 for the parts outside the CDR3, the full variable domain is DVKVTQSSRYLVKRTGEKVFLECVQDMDHENMFWYRQDPGLGLRLIYFSYDVKMKEKGDIPEGYSVSREKKERFSLILESASTNQTSMYLCASSLSGGAPDTQYFGPGTRLTVL.

The CDR3 DNA is TGCGCCAGCAGCCTAGGGGGAGGTAGCGAGCAGTACTTC. It translates to CASSLGGGSEQYF. The rearrangement joins TRBV4-1 to TRBJ2-7, with D possibly being TRBD1 or TRBD2 (6 bases each). Trimming cost V 4 bases and J 6 bases, with 13 bases left between them. The germline CDR1 and CDR2 sequences are MGHRA and YSYEKL. The CDR3 is made up of 13 amino acids.

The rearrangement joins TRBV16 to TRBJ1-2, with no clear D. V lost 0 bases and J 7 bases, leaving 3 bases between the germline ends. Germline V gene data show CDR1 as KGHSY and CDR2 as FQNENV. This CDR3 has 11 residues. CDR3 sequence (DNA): TGTGCCAGCAGCCAATCCGCTGGCTACACCTTC. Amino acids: CASSQSAGYTF. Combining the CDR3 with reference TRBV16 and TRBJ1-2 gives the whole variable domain GEEVAQTPKHLVRGEGQKAKLYCAPIKGHSYVFWYQQVLKNEFKFLISFQNENVFDETGMPKERFSAKCLPNSPCSLEIQATKLEDSAVYFCASSQSAGYTFGSGTRLTVV.

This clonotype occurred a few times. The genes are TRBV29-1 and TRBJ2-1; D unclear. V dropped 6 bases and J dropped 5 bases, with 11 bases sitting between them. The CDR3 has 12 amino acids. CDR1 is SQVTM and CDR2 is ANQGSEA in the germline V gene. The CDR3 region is CSVALQNNEQFF. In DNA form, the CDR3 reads TGCAGCGTGGCACTTCAGAACAATGAGCAGTTCTTC.

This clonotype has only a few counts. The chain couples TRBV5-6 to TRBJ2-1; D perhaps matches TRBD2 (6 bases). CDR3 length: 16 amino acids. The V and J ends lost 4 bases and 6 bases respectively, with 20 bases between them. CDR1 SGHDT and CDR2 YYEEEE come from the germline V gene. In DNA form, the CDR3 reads TGTGCCAGCAGCGTCCGGAGGGGACTTAACCTCAATGAGCAGTTCTTC. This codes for CASSVRRGLNLNEQFF.

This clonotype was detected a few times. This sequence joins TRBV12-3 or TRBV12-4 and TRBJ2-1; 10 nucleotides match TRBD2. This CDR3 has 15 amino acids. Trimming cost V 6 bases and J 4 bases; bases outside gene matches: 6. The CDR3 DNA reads TGTGCCAGCAGCCAGCGGGGGGGCGGGTACAATGAGCAGTTCTTC. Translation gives CASSQRGGGYNEQFF.

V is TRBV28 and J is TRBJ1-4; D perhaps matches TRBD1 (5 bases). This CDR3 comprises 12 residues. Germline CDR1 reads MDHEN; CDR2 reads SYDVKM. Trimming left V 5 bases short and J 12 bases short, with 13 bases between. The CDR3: CASSPPGGQLFF. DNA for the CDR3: TGTGCCAGCAGTCCCCCGGGGGGTCAACTGTTTTTT. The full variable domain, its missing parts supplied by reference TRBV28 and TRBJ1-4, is DVKVTQSSRYLVKRTGEKVFLECVQDMDHENMFWYRQDPGLGLRLIYFSYDVKMKEKGDIPEGYSVSREKKERFSLILESASTNQTSMYLCASSPPGGQLFFGSGTQLSVL.

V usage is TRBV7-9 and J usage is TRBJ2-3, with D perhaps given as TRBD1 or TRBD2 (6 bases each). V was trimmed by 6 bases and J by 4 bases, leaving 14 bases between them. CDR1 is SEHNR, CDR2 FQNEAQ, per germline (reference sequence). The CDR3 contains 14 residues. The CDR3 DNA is TGTGCCAGCAGGCTTAGAGGGGGGCCAGATACGCAGTATTTT. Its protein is CASRLRGGPDTQYF.

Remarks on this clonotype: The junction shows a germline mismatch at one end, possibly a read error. Here the CDR3 reads CASSVRGPYVQYF. CDR3 nucleotides: TGTGCCAGCAGCGTCAGGGGACCCTACGTGCAGTACTTC. This chain connects TRBV7-9 to TRBJ2-7, with D perhaps matching TRBD1 (6 bases). From germline, CDR1 is SEHNR and CDR2 FQNEAQ (reference sequence). CDR3 length: 13 amino acids. Looking up the rest from reference TRBV7-9 and TRBJ2-7 gives the full variable domain: DTGVSQNPRHKITKRGQNVTFRCDPISEHNRLYWYRQTLGQGPEFLTYFQNEAQLEKSRLLSDRFSAERPKGSFSTLEIQRTEQGDSAMYLCASSVRGPYVQYFGPGTRLTVT.